This T cell receptor beta chain was recovered during a study of cytomegalovirus exposure and HLA in healthy donors. PCR employed 60 Vbeta and 13 Jbeta primers. As processed by the authors: In a later analysis, of around 80 million unique beta chains, approximately 10 million appeared in at least two donors. Clones were sequenced by immunoSEQ multiplex PCR, and TCRdb holds only the in-frame ones, with some missing. The DNA gave D and trimming, while V, J and clone size come from that table. The sample yields about 150,000 clones, roughly 85% seen once. Healthy bone marrow donors made up the donors. Germline V gene lookup returns CDR1 GTSNPN and CDR2 SVGIG (reference sequence). V was cut by 3 bases and J by 2 bases, with 23 bases left in between. CDR3 length: 17 residues.

The specimen was PBMCs. This receptor was taken from a young woman in good health and CMV-seronegative. The chain links TRBV30 to TRBJ2-7; no clear D. The CDR3 DNA is TGTGCCTGGAGCCCCCCCCCAGTGAACGTAATGACCTACGAGCAGTACTTC. Amino acids: CAWSPPPVNVMTYEQYF.